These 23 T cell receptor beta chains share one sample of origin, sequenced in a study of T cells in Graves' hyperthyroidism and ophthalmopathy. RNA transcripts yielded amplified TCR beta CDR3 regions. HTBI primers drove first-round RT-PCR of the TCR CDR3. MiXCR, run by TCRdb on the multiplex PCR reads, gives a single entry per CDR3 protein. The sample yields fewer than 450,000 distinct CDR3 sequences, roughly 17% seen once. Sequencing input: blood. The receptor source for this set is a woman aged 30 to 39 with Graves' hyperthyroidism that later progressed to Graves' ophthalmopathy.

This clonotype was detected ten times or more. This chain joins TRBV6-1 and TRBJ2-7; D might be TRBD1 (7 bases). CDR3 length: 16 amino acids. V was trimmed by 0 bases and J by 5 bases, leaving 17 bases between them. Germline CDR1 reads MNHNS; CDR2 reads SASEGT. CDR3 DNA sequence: TGTGCCAGCAGTGAAGCCTCAGCGGGCAGGGGGAACGAGCAGTACTTC. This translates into CASSEASAGRGNEQYF.

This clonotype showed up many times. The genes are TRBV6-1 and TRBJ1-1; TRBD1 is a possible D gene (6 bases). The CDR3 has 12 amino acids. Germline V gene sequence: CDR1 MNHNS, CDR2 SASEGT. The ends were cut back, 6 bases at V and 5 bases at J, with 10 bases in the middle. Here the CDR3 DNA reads TGTGCCAGCAGGCAGGGGATAACTGAAGCTTTCTTT. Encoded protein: CASRQGITEAFF.

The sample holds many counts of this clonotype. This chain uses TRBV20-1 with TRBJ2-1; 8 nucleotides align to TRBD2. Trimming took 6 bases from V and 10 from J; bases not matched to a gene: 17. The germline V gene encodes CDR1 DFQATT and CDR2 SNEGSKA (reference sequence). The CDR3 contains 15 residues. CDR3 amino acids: CSAWGSSGPLGEQFF. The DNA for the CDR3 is TGCAGTGCCTGGGGGTCTAGCGGGCCTTTGGGGGAGCAGTTCTTC.

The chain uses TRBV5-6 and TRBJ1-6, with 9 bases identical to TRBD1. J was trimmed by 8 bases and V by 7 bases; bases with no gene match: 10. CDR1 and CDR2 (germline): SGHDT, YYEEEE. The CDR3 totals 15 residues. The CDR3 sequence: CASGGGQGEDSPLHF. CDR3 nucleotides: TGTGCCAGCGGTGGGGGACAGGGCGAAGATTCACCCCTCCACTTT.

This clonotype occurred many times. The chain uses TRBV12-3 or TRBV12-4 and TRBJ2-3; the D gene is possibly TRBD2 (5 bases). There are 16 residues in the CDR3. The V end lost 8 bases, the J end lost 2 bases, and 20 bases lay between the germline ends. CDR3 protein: CASGPPKAVPTDTQYF. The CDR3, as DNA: TGTGCCAGCGGCCCCCCCAAAGCGGTGCCCACAGATACGCAGTATTTT.

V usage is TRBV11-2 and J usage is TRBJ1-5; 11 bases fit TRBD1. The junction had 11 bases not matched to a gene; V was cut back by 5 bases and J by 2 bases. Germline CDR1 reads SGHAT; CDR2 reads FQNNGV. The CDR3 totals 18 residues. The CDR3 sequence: CASSLWTGGDEGNQPQHF. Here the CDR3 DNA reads TGTGCCAGCAGCCTTTGGACAGGGGGCGATGAGGGCAATCAGCCCCAGCATTTT.

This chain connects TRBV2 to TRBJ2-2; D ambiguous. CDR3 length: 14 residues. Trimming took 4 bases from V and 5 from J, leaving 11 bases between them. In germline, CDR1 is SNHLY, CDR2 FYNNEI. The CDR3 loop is CASSASRSTGELFF. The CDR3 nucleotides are TGTGCCAGCAGTGCTTCCAGATCTACCGGGGAGCTGTTTTTT.

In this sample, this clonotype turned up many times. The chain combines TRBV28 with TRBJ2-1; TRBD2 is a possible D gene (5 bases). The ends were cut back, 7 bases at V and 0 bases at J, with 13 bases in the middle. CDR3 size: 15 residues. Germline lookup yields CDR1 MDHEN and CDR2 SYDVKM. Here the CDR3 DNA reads TGTGCCAGCATTGAGAGCGGTAGCTCCTACAATGAGCAGTTCTTC. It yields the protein CASIESGSSYNEQFF.

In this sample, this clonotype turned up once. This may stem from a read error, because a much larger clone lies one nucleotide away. The CDR3 DNA reads as TGTGCCAGCAGTGAAGGACGGGGGAGGTCGTACGAGCAGTGCTTC. Its translation is CASSEGRGRSYEQCF. The genes are TRBV2 and TRBJ2-7; D is possibly TRBD2 (6 bases). The germline CDR1 and CDR2 sequences are SNHLY and FYNNEI. The CDR3 extends over 15 amino acids.

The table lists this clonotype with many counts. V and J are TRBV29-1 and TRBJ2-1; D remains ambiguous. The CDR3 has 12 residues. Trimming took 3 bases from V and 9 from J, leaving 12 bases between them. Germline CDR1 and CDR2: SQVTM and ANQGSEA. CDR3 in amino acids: CSVEAEGPEQFF. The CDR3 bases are TGCAGCGTTGAGGCTGAAGGGCCTGAGCAGTTCTTC.

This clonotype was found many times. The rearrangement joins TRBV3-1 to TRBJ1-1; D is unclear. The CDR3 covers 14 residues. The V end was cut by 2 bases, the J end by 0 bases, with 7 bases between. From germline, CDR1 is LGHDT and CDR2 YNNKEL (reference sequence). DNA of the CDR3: TGTGCCAGCAGCCAACGGGTAATGAACACTGAAGCTTTCTTT. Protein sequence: CASSQRVMNTEAFF.

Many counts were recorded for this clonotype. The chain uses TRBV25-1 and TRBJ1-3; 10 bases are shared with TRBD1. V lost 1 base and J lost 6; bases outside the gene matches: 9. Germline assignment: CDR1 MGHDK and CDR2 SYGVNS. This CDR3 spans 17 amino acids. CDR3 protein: CASSESPGQGLENTIYF. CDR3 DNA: TGTGCCAGCAGTGAATCTCCGGGACAGGGGCTTGAAAACACCATATATTTT. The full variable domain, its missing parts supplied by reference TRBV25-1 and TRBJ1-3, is EADIYQTPRYLVIGTGKKITLECSQTMGHDKMYWYQQDPGMELHLIHYSYGVNSTEKGDLSSESTVSRIRTEHFPLTLESARPSHTSQYLCASSESPGQGLENTIYFGEGSWLTVV.

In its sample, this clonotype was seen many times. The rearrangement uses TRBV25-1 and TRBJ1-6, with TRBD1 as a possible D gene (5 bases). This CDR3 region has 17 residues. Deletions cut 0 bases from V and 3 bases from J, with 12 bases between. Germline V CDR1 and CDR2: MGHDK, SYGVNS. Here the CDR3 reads CASSEYRGEIYNSPLHF. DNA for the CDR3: TGTGCCAGCAGTGAATATCGAGGGGAGATCTATAATTCACCCCTCCACTTT. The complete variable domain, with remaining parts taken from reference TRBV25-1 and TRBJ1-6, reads EADIYQTPRYLVIGTGKKITLECSQTMGHDKMYWYQQDPGMELHLIHYSYGVNSTEKGDLSSESTVSRIRTEHFPLTLESARPSHTSQYLCASSEYRGEIYNSPLHFGNGTRLTVT.

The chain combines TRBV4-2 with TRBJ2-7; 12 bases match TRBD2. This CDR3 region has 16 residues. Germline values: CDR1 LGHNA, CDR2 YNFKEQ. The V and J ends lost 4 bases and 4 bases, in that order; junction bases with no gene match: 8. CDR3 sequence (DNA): TGTGCCAGCAGCCCCTACCTAGCGGGAGGGCCATACGAGCAGTACTTC. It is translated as CASSPYLAGGPYEQYF.

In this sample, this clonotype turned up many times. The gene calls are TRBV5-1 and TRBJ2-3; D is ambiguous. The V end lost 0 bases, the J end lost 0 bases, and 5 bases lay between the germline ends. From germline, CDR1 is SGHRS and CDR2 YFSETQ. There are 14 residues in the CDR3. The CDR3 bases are TGCGCCAGCAGCTTGGCCTCTAGCACAGATACGCAGTATTTT. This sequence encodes CASSLASSTDTQYF.

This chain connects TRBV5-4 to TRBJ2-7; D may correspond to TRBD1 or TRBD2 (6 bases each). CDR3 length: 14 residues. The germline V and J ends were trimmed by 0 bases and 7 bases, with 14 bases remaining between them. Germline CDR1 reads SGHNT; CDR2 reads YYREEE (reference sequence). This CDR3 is CASSLGGGRGEQYF. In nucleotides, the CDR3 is TGTGCCAGCAGCTTGGGTGGGGGGCGCGGAGAGCAGTACTTC.

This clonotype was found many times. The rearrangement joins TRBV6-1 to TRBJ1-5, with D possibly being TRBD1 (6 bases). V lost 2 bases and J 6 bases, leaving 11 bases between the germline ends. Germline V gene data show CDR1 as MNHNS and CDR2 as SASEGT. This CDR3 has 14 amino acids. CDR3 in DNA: TGTGCCAGCAGTGAAAACAGGGTCCGTCAGCCCCAGCATTTT. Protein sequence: CASSENRVRQPQHF.

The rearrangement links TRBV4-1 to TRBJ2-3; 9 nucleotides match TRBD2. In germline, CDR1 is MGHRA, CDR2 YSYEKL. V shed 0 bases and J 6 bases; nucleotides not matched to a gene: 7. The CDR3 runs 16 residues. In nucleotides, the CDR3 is TGCGCCAGCAGCCAAGAGCCTAGCGGGATGTCGGATACGCAGTATTTT. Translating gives CASSQEPSGMSDTQYF.

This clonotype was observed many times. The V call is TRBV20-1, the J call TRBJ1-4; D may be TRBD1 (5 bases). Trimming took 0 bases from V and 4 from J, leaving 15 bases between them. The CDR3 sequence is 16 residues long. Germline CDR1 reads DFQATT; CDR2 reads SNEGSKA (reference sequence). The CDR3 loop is CSARDLREGGNEKLFF. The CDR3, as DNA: TGCAGTGCTAGAGATCTCAGGGAGGGTGGTAATGAAAAACTGTTTTTT.

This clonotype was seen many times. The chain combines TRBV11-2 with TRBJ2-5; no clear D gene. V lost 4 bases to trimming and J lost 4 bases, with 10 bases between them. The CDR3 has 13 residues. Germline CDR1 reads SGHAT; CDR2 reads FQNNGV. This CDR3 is CASSSRTSETQYF. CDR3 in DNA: TGTGCCAGCAGCTCCCGGACCTCAGAGACCCAGTACTTC.

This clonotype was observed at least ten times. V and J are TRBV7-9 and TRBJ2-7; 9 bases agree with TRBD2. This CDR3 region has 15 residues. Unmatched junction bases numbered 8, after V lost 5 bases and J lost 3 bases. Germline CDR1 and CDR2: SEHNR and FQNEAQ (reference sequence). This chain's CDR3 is CASSPPRGRVYEQYF. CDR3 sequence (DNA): TGTGCCAGCAGCCCTCCCCGCGGGAGGGTCTACGAGCAGTACTTC. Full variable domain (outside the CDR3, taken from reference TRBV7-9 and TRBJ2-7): DTGVSQNPRHKITKRGQNVTFRCDPISEHNRLYWYRQTLGQGPEFLTYFQNEAQLEKSRLLSDRFSAERPKGSFSTLEIQRTEQGDSAMYLCASSPPRGRVYEQYFGPGTRLTVT.

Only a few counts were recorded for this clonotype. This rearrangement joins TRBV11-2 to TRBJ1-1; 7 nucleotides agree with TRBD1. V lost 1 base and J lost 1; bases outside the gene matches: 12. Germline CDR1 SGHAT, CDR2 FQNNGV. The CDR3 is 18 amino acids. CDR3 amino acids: CASSLGTLGTVKNTEAFF. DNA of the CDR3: TGTGCCAGCAGCTTAGGGACCCTCGGGACAGTGAAGAACACTGAAGCTTTCTTT.

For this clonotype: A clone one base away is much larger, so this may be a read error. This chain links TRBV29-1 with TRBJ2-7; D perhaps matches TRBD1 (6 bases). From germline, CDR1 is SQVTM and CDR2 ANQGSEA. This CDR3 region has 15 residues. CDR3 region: CSVEDYLGGSYERYF. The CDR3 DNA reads TGCAGCGTTGAAGATTATCTTGGGGGCAGCTACGAGCGGTACTTC.